This T cell receptor beta chain was identified during a study of blood T cell repertoires in COVID-19. Study details: COVID-19 samples, acute and convalescent, were from the United States, Italy and Spain. Sample material is recorded as cDNA or gDNA derived from T cells, B-cell-depleted T cells, or PBMCs.

Study processing details: Amplification of reference gene primers provided the estimated nucleated cell counts. Only in-frame clones appear in the TCRdb table, and some are missing; sequencing was by immunoSEQ multiplex PCR. V, J and clone size reflect that table, while D and trimming were determined from the DNA. The sample lists some 290,000 clones, about 85% occurring once. This clone came up once. The CDR3 consists of 13 residues. The germline V gene has CDR1 MDHEN and CDR2 SYDVKM. Trimming removed 7 bases from V and 5 bases from J; junction bases left unmatched: 5. The specimen was peripheral blood. The chain links TRBV28 to TRBJ1-5; 7 nucleotides match TRBD1. This clonotype was obtained from a young man with active or convalescent COVID-19. The CDR3 DNA reads as TGTGCCAGCAATGACAGGGCCTATCAGCCCCAGCATTTT. Protein product: CASNDRAYQPQHF.